A single sample is the source of the 8 T cell receptor beta chains below, sequenced in a study of neurological immune-mediated disorders. A single record per CDR3 protein comes from TCRdb applying MiXCR to the 5' RACE reads. The profile shows around 50,000 distinct CDR3 sequences, roughly 3.8% of them singletons. Sequencing used PBMCs. The receptors derive from a man aged 60-69 years with multiple sclerosis.

This clonotype was counted at least ten times. V is TRBV7-2 and J is TRBJ2-3; 8 bases match TRBD2. Trimming took 5 bases from V and 8 from J; bases not matched to a gene: 15. Germline-derived CDR1 and CDR2 are SGHTA and FQGNSA. The CDR3 sequence is 16 residues long. In nucleotides, the CDR3 is TGTGCCAGCAGCGGAAGAGCGGGACTAGAGTTGCGTACGCAGTATTTT. It translates to CASSGRAGLELRTQYF.

This clonotype was picked up many times. The V call is TRBV20-1, the J call TRBJ2-3; TRBD1 aligns across 10 bases. The length of the CDR3 is 15 residues. The V segment lost 2 bases and the J segment 2 bases; nucleotides outside the gene matches: 4. The V gene's germline CDR1 is DFQATT and CDR2 SNEGSKA (reference sequence). The DNA for the CDR3 is TGCAGTGCTAGATCGACAGGGGGCTTCACAGATACGCAGTATTTT. Translated: CSARSTGGFTDTQYF.

This clonotype appeared many times. The DNA for the CDR3 is TGCAGTGCGACCCTACCCTCCTACAATGAGCAGTTCTTC. This gives the protein CSATLPSYNEQFF. The chain is built from TRBV20-1 and TRBJ2-1; D not certain. CDR1 is DFQATT, CDR2 SNEGSKA, per germline (reference sequence). The CDR3 is 13 residues long. V shed 6 bases and J shed 0 bases, with 9 bases lying between them.

This clonotype was counted ten times or more. This chain uses TRBV20-1 with TRBJ1-2, with D unresolved. The ends were cut back, 0 bases at V and 0 bases at J, with 11 bases in the middle. Germline assignment: CDR1 DFQATT and CDR2 SNEGSKA (reference sequence). CDR3 length: 15 residues. The chain's CDR3 is CSARDLLRTNYGYTF. The CDR3 nucleotides are TGCAGTGCTAGAGATCTCCTGAGAACTAACTATGGCTACACCTTC.

This clonotype turned up a few times. This rearrangement joins TRBV18 to TRBJ2-2; D gene uncertain. Trimming pared 6 bases from V and 1 base from J, leaving 9 bases between. The CDR3 contains 14 residues. The V gene's germline CDR1 is KGHSH and CDR2 LQKENI. The CDR3 reads CASSRQENTGELFF. Written as DNA, the CDR3 is TGTGCCAGCTCTCGCCAGGAGAACACCGGGGAGCTGTTTTTT.

This clonotype has just a few counts. A much larger clone differs by one base, so this may be a read error. The V gene is TRBV6-6, the J gene TRBJ1-3, with a possible D match to TRBD1 (5 bases). The germline gives CDR1 MNHNY, CDR2 SVGAGI (reference sequence). The CDR3 totals 14 residues. CDR3 protein: CASSSDRSGKTIYF. The CDR3 DNA sequence: TGTGCCAGCAGCTCTGACAGATCTGGAAAAACCATATATTTT.

This clonotype was picked up many times. The chain recombines TRBV12-3 or TRBV12-4 with TRBJ2-1; 7 bases align to TRBD2. The CDR3 covers 14 residues. V dropped 4 bases and J dropped 7; count of bases not matched to a gene: 7. DNA for the CDR3: TGTGCCAGCAGTTCCCTAGGGGAGGGAAATGAGCAGTTCTTC. Translation gives CASSSLGEGNEQFF.

This clonotype was seen at least ten times. This chain's CDR3 is CASSLGQGIPQHF. CDR3 bases: TGTGCCAGCAGCTTGGGACAGGGCATACCCCAGCATTTT. The chain combines TRBV7-8 with TRBJ1-5, with 9 bases lining up with TRBD1. V was clipped by 3 bases and J by 10 bases; unmatched bases: 4. Germline CDR1 SGHVS, CDR2 FQNEAQ. The length of the CDR3 is 13 residues.